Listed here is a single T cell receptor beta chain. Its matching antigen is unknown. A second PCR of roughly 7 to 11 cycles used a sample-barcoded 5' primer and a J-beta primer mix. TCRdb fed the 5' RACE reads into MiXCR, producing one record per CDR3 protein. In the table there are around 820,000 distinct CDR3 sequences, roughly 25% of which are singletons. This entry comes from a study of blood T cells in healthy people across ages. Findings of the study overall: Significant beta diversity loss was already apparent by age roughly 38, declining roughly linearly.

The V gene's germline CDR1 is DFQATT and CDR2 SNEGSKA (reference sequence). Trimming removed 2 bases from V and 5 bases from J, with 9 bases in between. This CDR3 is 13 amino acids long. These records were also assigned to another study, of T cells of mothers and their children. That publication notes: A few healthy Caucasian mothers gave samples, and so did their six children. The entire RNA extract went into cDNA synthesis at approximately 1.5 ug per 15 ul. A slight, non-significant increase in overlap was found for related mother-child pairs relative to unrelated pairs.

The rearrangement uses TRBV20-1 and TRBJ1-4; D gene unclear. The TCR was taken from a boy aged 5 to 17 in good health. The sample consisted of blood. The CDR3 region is CSARPSGNEKLFF. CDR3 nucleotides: TGCAGTGCTAGACCGTCGGGAAATGAAAAACTGTTTTTT.